These 32 T cell receptor beta chains share one sample of origin, sequenced in a study of cytomegalovirus exposure and HLA in healthy donors (dated by TCRdb to about 2017). The receptor library was made with the immunoSEQ multiplex PCR assay. A mixture of 60 forward primers for TCR Vbeta segments and 13 reverse primers for TCR Jbeta segments was used in the multiplex PCR. TCRdb re-hosts the immuneACCESS table, in-frame sequences only. Its copies lack some clones; in the studies checked, an unresolved V gene accounts for under half of them, and the cause for the rest is not known. Across this sample there are 140,000 to 150,000 clones, with 77% seen only once. Less than 5% of the sample is taken by the ten largest. Sequencing was performed on PBMCs. These receptors were obtained from a male donor in good health and CMV-seronegative.

V usage is TRBV2 and J usage is TRBJ2-5; 7 bases agree with TRBD1. The tail of the sequence fits TRBJ2-7 better, so the J call may be wrong. CDR3 length: 13 amino acids. Germline V gives CDR1 SNHLY, CDR2 FYNNEI. The CDR3 nucleotides are TGTGCCAGCACCCGGGACAGCCATTACGAGCAGTACTTC. Protein product: CASTRDSHYEQYF.

The chain carries TRBV28 and TRBJ1-2; unclear D gene. The CDR3 covers 11 residues. Trimming pared 10 bases from V and 7 bases from J, leaving 13 bases between. The V gene's germline CDR1 is MDHEN and CDR2 SYDVKM. The CDR3 protein is CATSSPLGYTF. As DNA, the CDR3 is TGTGCCACCAGCTCCCCTCTTGGCTACACCTTC.

V usage is TRBV10-3 and J usage is TRBJ1-2; tentative D call: TRBD1 (6 bases). V was trimmed by 3 bases and J by 7 bases, leaving 12 bases between them. This CDR3 comprises 13 residues. Germline CDR1 reads ENHRY; CDR2 reads SYGVKD. CDR3 DNA sequence: TGTGCCATCAGTGAAACAGGGTTGGGTGGCTACACCTTC. This gives the protein CAISETGLGGYTF.

V is TRBV27 and J is TRBJ2-5; TRBD2 agrees at 10 bases. The closer fit of TRBJ2-7 to the DNA end suggests the J call may be wrong. From germline, CDR1 is MNHEY and CDR2 SMNVEV (reference sequence). The CDR3 contains 15 residues. The CDR3 nucleotides are TGTGCCAGCATGCTACTAGCGGGGAGCTCCTACGAGCAGTACTTC. The encoded protein is CASMLLAGSSYEQYF.

The V gene is TRBV10-2, the J gene TRBJ2-7, with 8 bases identical to TRBD1. V lost 5 bases and J lost 3; bases outside the gene matches: 0. The germline V gene has CDR1 WSHSY and CDR2 SAAADI. CDR3 length equals 12 residues. CDR3 residues: CASSTGGYEQYF. In DNA form, the CDR3 reads TGCGCCAGCAGTACAGGGGGCTACGAGCAGTACTTC.

This clone occurred a few times. The chain has TRBV7-6 and TRBJ2-1, with TRBD2 as a possible D gene (5 bases). Deletions cut 5 bases from V and 8 bases from J, with 16 bases between. The germline gives CDR1 SGHVS, CDR2 FNYEAQ. This CDR3 is 14 amino acids long. The CDR3 protein is CASSQEGQPHEQFF. CDR3 coding DNA: TGTGCCAGCAGCCAAGAGGGCCAGCCCCATGAGCAGTTCTTC.

This sequence joins TRBV5-6 and TRBJ1-2, with 8 bases aligning to TRBD1. V lost 1 base and J lost 4; bases outside the gene matches: 9. Germline V CDR1 and CDR2: SGHDT, YYEEEE. The CDR3 is 16 residues long. The CDR3 loop is CASSLPGGSLGYGYTF. DNA of the CDR3: TGTGCCAGCAGCTTGCCAGGGGGCTCTCTCGGCTATGGCTACACCTTC.

The chain joins TRBV7-9 to TRBJ2-7; tentative D call: TRBD1 (6 bases). Germline CDR1 and CDR2: SEHNR and FQNEAQ (reference sequence). Between the trimmed V and J ends, which lost 7 bases and 5 bases, there was a span of 12 bases. CDR3 length: 12 residues. CDR3 coding DNA: TGTGCCAGCACTAGACAGGCCCACGAGCAGTACTTC. Its translation is CASTRQAHEQYF.

This clone was counted between two and nine times. The CDR3 is CASSPRPDSAFGYGYTF. The DNA for the CDR3 is TGTGCCAGCTCACCACGCCCCGACAGCGCTTTTGGCTATGGCTACACCTTC. The chain uses TRBV18 and TRBJ1-2, with a weak D call TRBD1 (5 bases). The V gene lost 1 base and the J gene lost 4 bases, with 19 bases spanning the gap. Germline loops: CDR1 KGHSH, CDR2 LQKENI. CDR3 length equals 17 residues.

This chain links TRBV4-3 with TRBJ1-6; no definite D call. Trimming took off 0 bases at V and 14 bases at J, with 11 bases between the two ends. The germline CDR1 and CDR2 sequences are LGHNA and YSLEER. This CDR3 spans 13 amino acids. The CDR3 sequence: CASSQDSGPSLHF. The DNA for the CDR3 is TGCGCCAGCAGCCAAGATAGCGGGCCATCCCTCCACTTT.

The chain combines TRBV11-2 with TRBJ2-5; 8 bases agree with TRBD1. This CDR3 is 13 amino acids long. V trimming: 5 bases; J trimming: 5 bases; junction bases outside the gene matches: 4. CDR1 and CDR2 from the germline V gene are SGHAT and FQNNGV. As DNA, the CDR3 is TGTGCCAGCAGCCAGGACAGGGCCGAGACCCAGTACTTC. This gives the protein CASSQDRAETQYF.

This clone was recorded a few times. This chain joins TRBV18 and TRBJ1-2, with D possibly TRBD1 on 6 matching bases. With 4 bases removed from V and 8 bases from J, the gap between germline ends came to 14 bases. Germline V CDR1 and CDR2: KGHSH, LQKENI. This CDR3 is 13 amino acids long. The CDR3 sequence is CASSQKSGEGYTF. CDR3 bases: TGTGCCAGCTCACAAAAATCAGGGGAAGGCTACACCTTC.

The chain's CDR3 is CASSEGGTDTQYF. The CDR3 nucleotides are TGTGCCAGCTCAGAAGGAGGAACAGATACGCAGTATTTT. The chain combines TRBV2 with TRBJ2-3; D might be TRBD2 (5 bases). V was clipped by 8 bases and J by 3 bases, with 12 bases between them. The CDR3 contains 13 residues. CDR1 and CDR2 from the germline V gene are SNHLY and FYNNEI.

The CDR3 DNA is TGTGCCAGCAGCCAAACAGGAGACCTTACCTACGAGCAGTACTTC. Translated: CASSQTGDLTYEQYF. The genes are TRBV7-3 and TRBJ2-7, with D perhaps matching TRBD1 (5 bases). Germline-derived CDR1 and CDR2 are SGHTA and FQGTGA. This CDR3 comprises 15 residues. V shed 5 bases and J shed 2 bases, with 16 bases lying between them. The entire variable domain, with the rest obtained from reference TRBV7-3 and TRBJ2-7, is as follows: GAGVSQTPSNKVTEKGKYVELRCDPISGHTALYWYRQSLGQGPEFLIYFQGTGAADDSGLPNDRFFAVRPEGSVSTLKIQRTERGDSAVYLCASSQTGDLTYEQYFGPGTRLTVT.

The chain links TRBV6-5 to TRBJ2-1; 8 bases match TRBD2. CDR1 MNHEY and CDR2 SVGAGI come from the germline V gene. With 0 bases clipped from V and 4 bases from J, the junction kept 2 bases outside the gene matches. The CDR3 totals 15 residues. The CDR3 DNA is TGTGCCAGCAGTTACTCGACTAGCGTATACAATGAGCAGTTCTTC. Protein: CASSYSTSVYNEQFF.

V gene TRBV6-5 combines with J gene TRBJ1-2; 7 nucleotides align to TRBD1. V was pared by 2 bases and J by 6 bases, with 3 bases of the junction left unmatched. Germline CDR1 MNHEY, CDR2 SVGAGI. This CDR3 is 13 amino acids long. The CDR3 bases are TGTGCCAGCAGTTACGAGGGGGCCGATGGCTACACCTTC. Translated: CASSYEGADGYTF.

The genes are TRBV5-1 and TRBJ2-3; D gene uncertain. V was cut by 6 bases and J by 2 bases, with 10 bases left in between. CDR1 is SGHRS, CDR2 YFSETQ, per germline. This CDR3 region has 13 residues. CDR3: CASKLEATDTQYF. The CDR3 DNA sequence: TGCGCCAGCAAGCTCGAAGCCACAGATACGCAGTATTTT.

This clone was counted between two and nine times. The chain joins TRBV5-1 to TRBJ2-1, with TRBD1 as a possible D gene (6 bases). The CDR3 contains 15 residues. Germline values: CDR1 SGHRS, CDR2 YFSETQ. V lost 2 bases and J lost 3, with 12 bases in between. The CDR3 loop is CASSLGGASYNEQFF. The DNA of the CDR3 is TGCGCCAGCAGCTTAGGGGGAGCGAGCTACAATGAGCAGTTCTTC.

In its sample, this clone was seen a few times. The chain combines TRBV6-1 with TRBJ1-5; D not resolved. In germline, CDR1 is MNHNS, CDR2 SASEGT. Trimming pared 2 bases from V and 6 bases from J, leaving 14 bases between. The CDR3 sequence is 15 residues long. The CDR3 DNA reads as TGTGCCAGCAGTGAATTCGTGGATGGCGGTCAGCCCCAGCATTTT. Translated, it gives CASSEFVDGGQPQHF.

This clone showed up just once. V and J are TRBV9 and TRBJ2-5; 7 bases line up with TRBD2. Looked up from germline, CDR1 is SGDLS and CDR2 is YYNGEE. The CDR3 sequence is 13 residues long. The V and J ends lost 3 bases and 11 bases, in that order; junction bases with no gene match: 10. The CDR3 reads CASSGGGIGEQYF. The CDR3 bases are TGTGCCAGCAGCGGGGGGGGGATCGGGGAGCAGTACTTC. The variable domain in full, with the rest retrieved from reference TRBV9 and TRBJ2-5, is DSGVTQTPKHLITATGQRVTLRCSPRSGDLSVYWYQQSLDQGLQFLIQYYNGEERAKGNILERFSAQQFPDLHSELNLSSLELGDSALYFCASSGGGIGEQYFGPGTRLLVL.

The gene calls are TRBV29-1 and TRBJ2-7, with D possibly TRBD1 on 5 matching bases. Germline V lookup: CDR1 SQVTM, CDR2 ANQGSEA. V was shortened by 8 bases and J by 2 bases, with 13 bases between the two germline ends. CDR3 length: 12 amino acids. The CDR3 bases are TGCAGCTTGACAGATGGCACCTACGAGCAGTACTTC. It yields the protein CSLTDGTYEQYF.

This clone turned up a few times. This chain links TRBV19 with TRBJ2-7, with 7 bases aligning to TRBD2. The CDR3 length is 14 residues. CDR1 and CDR2 from the germline V gene are LNHDA and SQIVND (reference sequence). The V segment lost 5 bases and the J segment 3 bases; nucleotides outside the gene matches: 7. The CDR3 spells CASSPGLGRYEQYF. The CDR3 DNA sequence: TGTGCCAGTAGTCCCGGACTAGGTCGCTACGAGCAGTACTTC. The variable domain in full, completed from reference TRBV19 and TRBJ2-7, reads DGGITQSPKYLFRKEGQNVTLSCEQNLNHDAMYWYRQDPGQGLRLIYYSQIVNDFQKGDIAEGYSVSREKKESFPLTVTSAQKNPTAFYLCASSPGLGRYEQYFGPGTRLTVT.

CDR3 amino acids: CASSFLAGVDEQFF. The CDR3 DNA sequence: TGTGCCAGCAGCTTCCTAGCGGGAGTCGATGAGCAGTTCTTC. The V and J genes are TRBV7-3 and TRBJ2-1; 10 bases match TRBD2. Germline V gene data show CDR1 as SGHTA and CDR2 as FQGTGA. V lost 3 bases, J lost 8 bases, and 4 bases stayed unmatched. The CDR3 is 14 amino acids. Full variable domain (remainder filled in from reference TRBV7-3 and TRBJ2-1): GAGVSQTPSNKVTEKGKYVELRCDPISGHTALYWYRQSLGQGPEFLIYFQGTGAADDSGLPNDRFFAVRPEGSVSTLKIQRTERGDSAVYLCASSFLAGVDEQFFGPGTRLTVL.

This clone came up once. No conserved phenylalanine or tryptophan ends this CDR3, so it is likely a read error. The chain couples TRBV6-5 to TRBJ2-4; a possible D gene is TRBD1 (7 bases). Trimming removed 0 bases at V and 2 bases at J, with 11 bases between. The CDR3 is made up of 16 amino acids. Germline CDR1 is MNHEY and CDR2 is SVGAGI. The CDR3 nucleotides are TGTGCCAGCAGTTACTCTCCAGGGGGGCCCAAAAACATTCAGTACGTC. Residues: CASSYSPGGPKNIQYV.

The V gene is TRBV6-1, the J gene TRBJ2-5, with D possibly TRBD1 on 5 matching bases. TRBJ2-7 explains the end of the DNA better; the J call may be wrong. CDR1 is MNHNS, CDR2 SASEGT, per germline. There are 13 residues in the CDR3. The CDR3, as DNA: TGTGCCAGCAGTGTAGGGGAAGGCTACGAGCAGTACTTC. The encoded protein is CASSVGEGYEQYF.

This chain connects TRBV5-8 to TRBJ1-2; D may be TRBD1 (5 bases). V lost 4 bases and J lost 8, with 15 bases in between. Germline CDR1 reads SGHTS; CDR2 reads YDEGEE. The CDR3 is 13 residues long. The CDR3 reads CASSLRAGGGYTF. CDR3 nucleotides: TGTGCCAGCAGCCTCCGGGCCGGGGGGGGCTACACCTTC.

A few counts support this clone. V and J are TRBV19 and TRBJ1-5; the D is unclear. There are 14 residues in the CDR3. Trimming pared 0 bases from V and 5 bases from J, leaving 8 bases between. Germline CDR1 LNHDA, CDR2 SQIVND (reference sequence). The CDR3 nucleotides are TGTGCCAGTAGTATAGAAGCAGGATATCAGCCCCAGCATTTT. Protein product: CASSIEAGYQPQHF.

The chain uses TRBV27 and TRBJ1-1; perhaps TRBD1 as D (5 bases). CDR1 MNHEY and CDR2 SMNVEV come from the germline V gene (reference sequence). V lost 4 bases and J 0 bases, leaving 9 bases between the germline ends. The CDR3 is 14 residues long. Here the CDR3 DNA reads TGTGCCAGCAGTTGGGGCAACTTGAACACTGAAGCTTTCTTT. Its translation is CASSWGNLNTEAFF.

The V gene is TRBV21-1, the J gene TRBJ1-3; TRBD1 is the table's D call and was not checked against the DNA. TRBV21-1 counts as a pseudogene. The CDR3 is 15 amino acids. The CDR3 protein is CASSNRGHGGNTIYF. The CDR3 DNA is TGTGCCAGCAGCAACAGGGGCCACGGGGGAAACACCATATATTTT.

V usage is TRBV21-1 and J usage is TRBJ2-2; TRBD1, the D gene given by the table, was not confirmed from the DNA. TRBV21-1 is marked as a pseudogene. This CDR3 has 15 residues. The chain's CDR3 is CARTTGEVNTGELFF. As DNA, the CDR3 is TGTGCCAGAACGACAGGGGAAGTGAACACCGGGGAGCTGTTTTTT.

The J gene is TRBJ1-2, the V gene TRBV28; 9 bases are a match to TRBD1. The J segment lost 0 bases and the V segment lost 4 bases, leaving 9 bases of the junction unmatched. Germline-derived CDR1 and CDR2 are MDHEN and SYDVKM. The CDR3 length is 17 residues. CDR3 protein: CASSYWTGVLANYGYTF. The CDR3 bases are TGTGCCAGCAGTTACTGGACAGGGGTCCTAGCTAACTATGGCTACACCTTC.

This clone showed up just once. J is TRBJ2-3 and V is TRBV11-2; 8 nucleotides line up with TRBD2. J gave up 4 bases and V 4 bases, and 10 bases lay outside the gene matches. CDR1 is SGHAT and CDR2 is FQNNGV in the germline V gene. The CDR3 consists of 16 residues. CDR3 amino acids: CASSSQRERLADTQYF. The CDR3, as DNA: TGTGCCAGCAGCTCCCAGCGGGAGAGATTGGCAGATACGCAGTATTTT.